This TCR beta chain was documented in a study of blood T cells in healthy people across ages. Primers used in a second PCR of roughly 6 to 12 cycles were a sample-barcoded 5' primer and a J-beta primer mix. TCRdb redid the calling of the 5' RACE reads with MiXCR, one entry per CDR3 protein. The profile shows some 560,000 distinct CDR3 sequences, 25% to 35% of them singletons. Total RNA was isolated from each sample in quantities of at least 5 micrograms. The sample was also reused in another study, on T cells of mothers and their children. That source reports: Donors were three healthy Caucasian mothers and their six children. The study found thymic selection shapes TCR recombination output similarly in related and unrelated pairs.

The sequencing sample was made of blood. The TCR originated in a boy younger than 10 in good health.

The DNA of the CDR3 is TGTGCCAGCAGTTCAAGGGACCGCTACGAGCAGTACTTC. It specifies CASSSRDRYEQYF. V usage is TRBV11-2 and J usage is TRBJ2-7; either TRBD1 or TRBD2 may fit D (5 bases each). Germline assignment: CDR1 SGHAT and CDR2 FQNNGV. The ends were cut back, 6 bases at V and 3 bases at J, with 12 bases in the middle. The CDR3 is 13 amino acids. Looking up the rest from reference TRBV11-2 and TRBJ2-7 gives the full variable domain: EAGVAQSPRYKIIEKRQSVAFWCNPISGHATLYWYQQILGQGPKLLIQFQNNGVVDDSQLPKDRFSAERLKGVDSTLKIQPAKLEDSAVYLCASSSRDRYEQYFGPGTRLTVT.